The 10 T cell receptor beta chains in this list originate from one sample, sequenced in a study of cytomegalovirus exposure and HLA in healthy donors. PCR was performed using 60 Vbeta and 13 Jbeta primers. Measured with immunoSEQ multiplex PCR; TCRdb has only the in-frame clones, and not every one. This specimen shows 100,000 to 150,000 clones; the ten leading clones hold 1%. Sequencing was performed on PBMCs. The source of these receptors is a man aged 18 to 35 in good health and CMV-seronegative.

The gene calls are TRBV27 and TRBJ2-7; D unclear. The CDR3 loop spans 11 amino acids. Germline-derived CDR1 and CDR2 are MNHEY and SMNVEV (reference sequence). The V gene lost 4 bases and the J gene lost 3 bases, with 4 bases spanning the gap. Here the CDR3 DNA reads TGTGCCAGCAGTTCCTTCTACGAGCAGTACTTC. As protein: CASSSFYEQYF.

The chain joins TRBV18 to TRBJ2-6; D not resolved. CDR3 length equals 15 residues. V was shortened by 3 bases and J by 1 base, with 7 bases between the two germline ends. Germline V CDR1 and CDR2: KGHSH, LQKENI. CDR3 sequence: CASSPPRSGANVLTF. CDR3 coding DNA: TGTGCCAGCTCACCTCCGAGATCTGGGGCCAACGTCCTGACTTTC.

The rearrangement joins TRBV7-3 to TRBJ1-1; D perhaps matches TRBD1 (5 bases). In germline, CDR1 is SGHTA, CDR2 FQGTGA. V was trimmed by 5 bases and J by 3 bases, leaving 13 bases between them. The CDR3 spans 14 residues. Here the CDR3 reads CASSPTAGYTEAFF. For the CDR3, the DNA is TGTGCCAGCAGCCCAACGGCAGGGTACACTGAAGCTTTCTTT.

CDR3 bases: TGTGCCAGCAGCGTTGACCGGGATCAGCCCCAGCATTTT. Protein sequence: CASSVDRDQPQHF. The chain couples TRBV13 to TRBJ1-5; the D is unclear. CDR1 and CDR2 (germline): PRHDT, FYEKMQ (reference sequence). CDR3 length: 13 residues. The V and J ends lost 5 bases and 5 bases respectively, with 10 bases between them.

This chain uses TRBV27 with TRBJ1-1; 8 nucleotides match TRBD1. Germline loops: CDR1 MNHEY, CDR2 SMNVEV (reference sequence). CDR3 length: 17 amino acids. V lost 6 bases and J lost 0; bases outside the gene matches: 12. CDR3 DNA: TGTGCCAGCAGAACACTAGGACAGGGTCCCATGAACACTGAAGCTTTCTTT. Translating it yields CASRTLGQGPMNTEAFF.

The chain couples TRBV2 to TRBJ1-1; D not resolved. This CDR3 has 11 residues. The germline V gene encodes CDR1 SNHLY and CDR2 FYNNEI. Trimming took 8 bases from V and 5 from J, leaving 9 bases between them. CDR3 in amino acids: CASDDFTEAFF. CDR3 sequence (DNA): TGTGCCAGCGATGACTTTACTGAAGCTTTCTTT.

The chain recombines TRBV5-1 with TRBJ2-1, with D perhaps matching TRBD1 (6 bases). The CDR3 totals 17 residues. V was trimmed by 5 bases and J by 0 bases, leaving 18 bases between them. Per germline, CDR1 SGHRS and CDR2 YFSETQ. The CDR3 bases are TGCGCCAGCAGAAGGACTGTTACAGGGACCTCCTACAATGAGCAGTTCTTC. Amino acids: CASRRTVTGTSYNEQFF.

The V call is TRBV4-2, the J call TRBJ2-3; 8 bases match TRBD1. J gave up 5 bases and V 0 bases, and 7 bases lay outside the gene matches. CDR1 is LGHNA, CDR2 YNFKEQ, per germline. This CDR3 comprises 16 residues. Here the CDR3 DNA reads TGTGCCAGCAGCCAAGAAACAGGGGGAACCTTAGATACGCAGTATTTT. This gives the protein CASSQETGGTLDTQYF.

CDR3 residues: CASSFSGSSYEQYF. CDR3 sequence (DNA): TGCGCCAGCAGCTTCTCCGGGAGCTCCTACGAGCAGTACTTC. The chain joins TRBV5-1 to TRBJ2-7; D possibly corresponds to TRBD2 (6 bases). The V end was cut by 2 bases, the J end by 0 bases, with 9 bases between. Germline assignment: CDR1 SGHRS and CDR2 YFSETQ. This CDR3 region has 14 residues. Full variable domain (missing parts from reference TRBV5-1 and TRBJ2-7): KAGVTQTPRYLIKTRGQQVTLSCSPISGHRSVSWYQQTPGQGLQFLFEYFSETQRNKGNFPGRFSGRQFSNSRSEMNVSTLELGDSALYLCASSFSGSSYEQYFGPGTRLTVT.

This chain links TRBV28 with TRBJ2-1, with 7 bases fitting TRBD1. In germline, CDR1 is MDHEN, CDR2 SYDVKM. Trimming at V came to 7 bases and at J to 0 bases, leaving 6 bases not matched to a gene. The CDR3 spans 15 residues. CDR3 nucleotides: TGTGCCAGCACCCGAGGGGACAGCTCCTACAATGAGCAGTTCTTC. Amino acids: CASTRGDSSYNEQFF. Together with reference TRBV28 and TRBJ2-1, the CDR3 gives the full variable domain: DVKVTQSSRYLVKRTGEKVFLECVQDMDHENMFWYRQDPGLGLRLIYFSYDVKMKEKGDIPEGYSVSREKKERFSLILESASTNQTSMYLCASTRGDSSYNEQFFGPGTRLTVL.